This T cell receptor beta chain came from a study of T cell responses to AZD1222 COVID-19 vaccine. Of note for this clone: The antigen remains undetermined.

Germline V lookup: CDR1 SGDLS, CDR2 YYNGEE. This CDR3 is 14 amino acids long. Trimming cost V 1 base and J 2 bases; bases outside gene matches: 0. Study results and limitations: The study identified only five to seven AZD1222 recipients as seropositive at baseline.

Using immunoSEQ multiplex PCR, the repertoire was profiled, and TCRdb retains in-frame clones only, with some absent. The data show about 180,000 clones, 90% to 95% seen once. The sequence derives from an adult in good health. The input for sequencing was peripheral blood, taken on day 0 of AZD1222 vaccination. The rearrangement uses TRBV9 and TRBJ2-1, with 7 bases matching TRBD2. The CDR3 protein is CASSVSGTYNEQFF. CDR3 sequence (DNA): TGTGCCAGCAGCGTAAGCGGGACCTACAATGAGCAGTTCTTC.